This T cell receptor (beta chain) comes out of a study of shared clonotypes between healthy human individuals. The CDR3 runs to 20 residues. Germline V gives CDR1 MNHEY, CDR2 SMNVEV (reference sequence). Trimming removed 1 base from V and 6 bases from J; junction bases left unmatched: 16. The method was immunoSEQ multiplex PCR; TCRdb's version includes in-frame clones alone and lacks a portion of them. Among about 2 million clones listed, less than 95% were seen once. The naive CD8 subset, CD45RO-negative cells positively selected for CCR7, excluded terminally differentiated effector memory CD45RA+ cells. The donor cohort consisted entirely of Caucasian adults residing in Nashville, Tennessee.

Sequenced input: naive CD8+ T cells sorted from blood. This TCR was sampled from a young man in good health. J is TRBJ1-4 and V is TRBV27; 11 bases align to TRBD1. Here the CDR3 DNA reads TGTGCCAGCAGTTTATTTGAAGGACAGGGGGCTCCCCTCGCCTATGAAAAACTGTTTTTT. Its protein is CASSLFEGQGAPLAYEKLFF.